This TCR beta chain was identified in a study of blood T cell repertoires in COVID-19. Study at large: The samples span acute and convalescent COVID-19 from the United States, Italy and Spain. T cells, B-cell-depleted T cells, or PBMCs supplied cDNA or gDNA.

This clone was detected a few times. Germline assignment: CDR1 MNHEY and CDR2 SVGAGI. This CDR3 spans 14 amino acids. Trimming stripped 5 bases from V and 7 bases from J, with 15 bases between. Per the study methods: Amplifying reference gene primers gave estimates of nucleated cell counts. TCRdb's table, derived via immunoSEQ multiplex PCR, lists solely in-frame clones and lacks some. The V and J calls and clone size are taken from that table; D and trimming were inferred from the DNA. The table shows 150,000 to 200,000 clones, with around 82% occurring only once. The clonotype comes from a woman aged 60-70 years with acute COVID-19. The chain has TRBV6-5 and TRBJ1-5; TRBD1 is a possible D gene (5 bases). The sequenced sample was PBMCs or T cells enriched from blood (not recorded which). The CDR3: CASSIGQGVQPQHF. The CDR3 region has the DNA TGTGCCAGCAGTATAGGGCAGGGTGTCCAGCCCCAGCATTTT.